What follows are 16 T cell receptor beta chains derived from one specimen sequenced in a study of cytomegalovirus exposure and HLA in healthy donors. Vbeta (60) and Jbeta (13) primers were used in the PCR. TCRdb's table, derived via immunoSEQ multiplex PCR, lists solely in-frame clones and lacks some. The sample holds about 120,000 clones, about 76% seen once. The sequenced sample consisted of PBMCs. The receptors shown here come from a woman in her twenties or thirties in good health and CMV-seronegative.

This clone showed up just a few times. The chain has TRBV27 and TRBJ2-7; TRBD1 agrees at 7 bases. The CDR3 consists of 14 residues. The J segment lost 2 bases and the V segment lost 4 bases, leaving 5 bases of the junction unmatched. The germline V gene has CDR1 MNHEY and CDR2 SMNVEV (reference sequence). The CDR3 region is CASSSRDSAYEQYF. Here the CDR3 DNA reads TGTGCCAGCAGTTCTCGGGACAGCGCCTACGAGCAGTACTTC.

The rearrangement joins TRBV4-2 to TRBJ2-6, with D hard to call. Germline loops: CDR1 LGHNA, CDR2 YNFKEQ. Trimming stripped 0 bases from V and 0 bases from J, with 6 bases between. The CDR3 extends over 16 amino acids. Written as DNA, the CDR3 is TGTGCCAGCAGCCAAGATAGAGACTCTGGGGCCAACGTCCTGACTTTC. Translation: CASSQDRDSGANVLTF.

This sequence joins TRBV9 and TRBJ2-1; 8 nucleotides line up with TRBD2. Germline lookup yields CDR1 SGDLS and CDR2 YYNGEE. V gave up 4 bases and J gave up 5 bases; unmatched junction bases: 8. The CDR3 is 15 residues long. This CDR3 is CASSPRGVVNNEQFF. CDR3 bases: TGTGCCAGCAGCCCGCGGGGGGTGGTCAACAATGAGCAGTTCTTC.

The V gene is TRBV5-4, the J gene TRBJ1-1, with TRBD1 matching 10 bases. The CDR3 extends over 12 amino acids. With V trimmed by 4 bases and J by 11 bases, 5 bases remained unmatched. The germline V gene encodes CDR1 SGHNT and CDR2 YYREEE (reference sequence). CDR3 in amino acids: CASSIGTGAAFF. In nucleotides, the CDR3 is TGTGCCAGCAGCATAGGGACAGGGGCGGCTTTCTTT.

The chain couples TRBV9 to TRBJ2-3; 7 nucleotides align to TRBD2. Trimming removed 3 bases from V and 1 base from J; junction bases left unmatched: 8. CDR3 length: 16 residues. Germline values: CDR1 SGDLS, CDR2 YYNGEE. CDR3 nucleotide sequence: TGTGCCAGCAGCGCAAACCTAGCGGAAGGCACAGATACGCAGTATTTT. This codes for CASSANLAEGTDTQYF.

V gene TRBV9 combines with J gene TRBJ2-5; 9 bases map to TRBD2. The CDR3 sequence is 16 residues long. Losses at the gene ends were 0 bases for V and 2 bases for J; bases not matched to a gene: 5. Germline CDR1 SGDLS, CDR2 YYNGEE. CDR3 sequence: CASSVDPSGVQETQYF. The CDR3 DNA is TGTGCCAGCAGCGTAGATCCTAGCGGGGTGCAAGAGACCCAGTACTTC.

This clone was detected once. The V and J genes are TRBV23-1 and TRBJ1-1; D possibly corresponds to TRBD1 (5 bases). TRBV23-1 is noted as an ORF with a role that remains uncertain. The CDR3 totals 16 residues. V was trimmed by 4 bases and J by 6 bases, leaving 21 bases between them. The CDR3 DNA follows: TGCGCCAGCAGTCCTTCCGGGACTCATGTGCCCCCTGAAGCTTTCTTT. Residues: CASSPSGTHVPPEAFF.

This clone was found once. CDR3 in amino acids: CASSLTGTSGRGSYNEQFF. Here the CDR3 DNA reads TGTGCCAGCAGCTTGACCGGGACTAGCGGTCGTGGGTCCTACAATGAGCAGTTCTTC. The chain recombines TRBV11-2 with TRBJ2-1; 11 bases agree with TRBD2. Trimming at V came to 3 bases and at J to 1 base, leaving 11 bases not matched to a gene. There are 19 residues in the CDR3. Germline V gene sequence: CDR1 SGHAT, CDR2 FQNNGV.

The CDR3 bases are TGTGCCAGCGGACGAATAACAGGGGGTCAGCCCCAGCATTTT. Protein: CASGRITGGQPQHF. The chain has TRBV6-5 and TRBJ1-5; 8 positions agree with TRBD1. The trim removed 8 bases at V and 6 bases at J, leaving 9 bases unmatched. CDR3 length: 14 residues. CDR1 is MNHEY, CDR2 SVGAGI, per germline.

The V and J genes are TRBV4-1 and TRBJ1-6; no clear D gene. Germline V gene data show CDR1 as MGHRA and CDR2 as YSYEKL. This CDR3 comprises 16 residues. Trimming cost V 1 base and J 2 bases, with 9 bases left between them. The chain's CDR3 is CASSQVQNTYNSPLHF. DNA for the CDR3: TGCGCCAGCAGCCAAGTACAGAATACCTATAATTCACCCCTCCACTTT.

CDR3 sequence (DNA): TGTGCCGGGGGGACAGGGGGGGTCAATCAGCCCCAGCATTTT. Amino acid sequence: CAGGTGGVNQPQHF. The chain uses TRBV6-1 and TRBJ1-5; 11 nucleotides agree with TRBD1. Trimming took 11 bases from V and 3 from J; bases not matched to a gene: 6. Germline-derived CDR1 and CDR2 are MNHNS and SASEGT. CDR3 size: 14 residues.

The chain is built from TRBV7-6 and TRBJ1-5, with a possible D match to TRBD1 (5 bases). Germline CDR1 is SGHVS and CDR2 is FNYEAQ. Trimming left V 4 bases short and J 7 bases short, with 11 bases between. This CDR3 contains 13 residues. CDR3 bases: TGTGCCAGCAGCTCTGAGGAGGGGCAGCCCCAGCATTTT. This encodes CASSSEEGQPQHF. Filled out from reference TRBV7-6 and TRBJ1-5, the complete variable domain reads GAGVSQSPRYKVTKRGQDVALRCDPISGHVSLYWYRQALGQGPEFLTYFNYEAQQDKSGLPNDRFSAERPEGSISTLTIQRTEQRDSAMYRCASSSEEGQPQHFGDGTRLSIL.

This chain connects TRBV7-8 to TRBJ2-3; 14 bases map to TRBD2. Germline loops: CDR1 SGHVS, CDR2 FQNEAQ. The length of the CDR3 is 16 residues. Trimming cost V 5 bases and J 4 bases; bases outside gene matches: 5. The CDR3 here is CASSQGTSGSADTQYF. CDR3 DNA sequence: TGTGCCAGCAGCCAAGGGACTAGCGGGAGTGCAGATACGCAGTATTTT.

DNA of the CDR3: TGTGCCAGCAGCGGGACACCCAACCAAGAGACCCAGTACTTC. Amino acids: CASSGTPNQETQYF. The chain has TRBV6-1 and TRBJ2-5; possibly TRBD1 for D (6 bases). The CDR3 runs 14 residues. Looked up from germline, CDR1 is MNHNS and CDR2 is SASEGT. Trimming removed 6 bases at V and 0 bases at J, with 11 bases between.

The chain links TRBV27 to TRBJ2-3; TRBD1 matches 8 bases. Germline lookup yields CDR1 MNHEY and CDR2 SMNVEV (reference sequence). With V trimmed by 4 bases and J by 0 bases, 9 bases remained unmatched. The CDR3 extends over 17 amino acids. CDR3 residues: CASSSLPRTGSTDTQYF. The DNA of the CDR3 is TGTGCCAGCAGTTCCCTCCCCAGGACAGGGAGCACAGATACGCAGTATTTT.

The V and J genes are TRBV2 and TRBJ2-7, with 8 positions matching TRBD2. The CDR3 runs to 18 residues. Germline assignment: CDR1 SNHLY and CDR2 FYNNEI. The ends lost 8 bases at V and 1 base at J; junction bases unmatched: 19. The CDR3 nucleotides read TGTGCCAGCTCCACGGCGGGGGGCGCACCCACCGCATCCTACGAGCAGTACTTC. Protein: CASSTAGGAPTASYEQYF.